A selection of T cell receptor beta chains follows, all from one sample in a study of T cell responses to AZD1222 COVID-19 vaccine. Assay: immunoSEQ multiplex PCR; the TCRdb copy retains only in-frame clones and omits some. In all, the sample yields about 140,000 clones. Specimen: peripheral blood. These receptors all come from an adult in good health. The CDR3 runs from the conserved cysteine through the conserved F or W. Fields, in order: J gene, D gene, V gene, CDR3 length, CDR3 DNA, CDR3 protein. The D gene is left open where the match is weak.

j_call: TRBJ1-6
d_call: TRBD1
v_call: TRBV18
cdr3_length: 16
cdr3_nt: TGTGCCAGCTCACTTGGAGCGGGACAGGAAACTTCACCCCTCCACTTT
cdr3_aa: CASSLGAGQETSPLHF

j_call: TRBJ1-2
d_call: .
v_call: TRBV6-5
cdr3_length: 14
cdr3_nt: TGTGCCAGCAGTTATAACGACCCTAACTATGGCTACACCTTC
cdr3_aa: CASSYNDPNYGYTF

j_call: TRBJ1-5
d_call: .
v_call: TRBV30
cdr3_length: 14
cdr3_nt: TGTGCCTGGAGTGTACCGGCAGAAACTCAGCCCCAGCATTTT
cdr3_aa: CAWSVPAETQPQHF

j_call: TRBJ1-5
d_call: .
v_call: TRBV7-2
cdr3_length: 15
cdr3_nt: TGTGCCAGCAGCTTAGCAGGGGCCGGGAATCAGCCCCAGCATTTT
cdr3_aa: CASSLAGAGNQPQHF

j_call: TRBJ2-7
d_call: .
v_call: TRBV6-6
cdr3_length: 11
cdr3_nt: TGTGCCACCGGGGGAGGCCTGGAGCAGTACTTC
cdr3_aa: CATGGGLEQYF

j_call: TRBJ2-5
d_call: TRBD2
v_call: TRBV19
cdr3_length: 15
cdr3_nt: TGTGCCAGTGGAGCTAGCGGGGGGGCCCGTGAGACCCAGTACTTC
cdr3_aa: CASGASGGARETQYF

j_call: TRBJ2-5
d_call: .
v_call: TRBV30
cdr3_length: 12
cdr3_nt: TGTGCCTGGAGTGTTAACAGAGAGACCCAGTACTTC
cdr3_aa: CAWSVNRETQYF

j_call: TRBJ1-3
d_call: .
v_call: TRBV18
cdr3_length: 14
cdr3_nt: TGTGCCAGCTCGCAAGGGGTATACGGAAACACCATATATTTT
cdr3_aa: CASSQGVYGNTIYF

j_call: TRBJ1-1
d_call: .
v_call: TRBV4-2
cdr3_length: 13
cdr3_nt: TGTGCCAGCAGCCAAGGGCAGCTAACTGAAGCTTTCTTT
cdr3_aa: CASSQGQLTEAFF

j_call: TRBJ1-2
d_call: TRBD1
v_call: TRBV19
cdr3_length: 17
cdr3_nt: TGTGCCAGTAGTCGATTGGGACAGGGTGGACACAACTATGGCTACACCTTC
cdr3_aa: CASSRLGQGGHNYGYTF

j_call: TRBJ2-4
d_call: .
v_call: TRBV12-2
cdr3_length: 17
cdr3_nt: TGTGCAAGTCGCTTAGGATTTGGAGATTTGACCAAAAACATTCAGTACTTC
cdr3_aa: CASRLGFGDLTKNIQYF

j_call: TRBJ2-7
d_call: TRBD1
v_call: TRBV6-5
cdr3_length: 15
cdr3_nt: TGTGCCAGCAGCCTACAGGGACAGCTTCGCTACGAGCAGTACTTC
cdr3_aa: CASSLQGQLRYEQYF

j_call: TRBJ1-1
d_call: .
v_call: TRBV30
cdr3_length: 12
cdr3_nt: TGTGCCTGGAGTCCATGGGTAACTGAAGCTTTCTTT
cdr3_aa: CAWSPWVTEAFF

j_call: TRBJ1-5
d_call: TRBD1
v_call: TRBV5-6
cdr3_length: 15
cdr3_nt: TGTGCCAGCAGCCGCCGGGACAGGGTATTTCAGCCCCAGCATTTT
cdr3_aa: CASSRRDRVFQPQHF

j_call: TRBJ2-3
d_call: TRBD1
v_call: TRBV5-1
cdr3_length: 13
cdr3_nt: TGCGCCAGCATTGGACAGGGTACAGATACGCAGTATTTT
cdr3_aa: CASIGQGTDTQYF

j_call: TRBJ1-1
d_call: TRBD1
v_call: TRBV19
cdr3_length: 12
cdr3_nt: TGTGCCAGTATCCGGACAGGGGGCCGCTCTTTCTTT
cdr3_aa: CASIRTGGRSFF

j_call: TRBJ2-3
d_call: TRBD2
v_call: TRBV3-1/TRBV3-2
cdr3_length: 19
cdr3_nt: TGTGCCAGCAGCCAAGATGCGGCTAGCGGGGGGACTAGCACAGATACGCAGTATTTT
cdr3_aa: CASSQDAASGGTSTDTQYF

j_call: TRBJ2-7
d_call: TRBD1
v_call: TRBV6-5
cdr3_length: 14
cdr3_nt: TGTGCCAGCACCCCGGGACAGGGGAAATACGAGCAGTACTTC
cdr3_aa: CASTPGQGKYEQYF

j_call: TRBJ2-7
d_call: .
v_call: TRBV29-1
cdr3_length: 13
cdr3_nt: TGCAGCGTGGAACAGGACGGAAACTACGAGCAGTACTTC
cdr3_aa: CSVEQDGNYEQYF

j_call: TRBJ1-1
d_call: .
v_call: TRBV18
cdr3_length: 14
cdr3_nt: TGTGCCAGCTCACCAGGTGGGCAGATTCCTGAAGCTTTCTTT
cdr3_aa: CASSPGGQIPEAFF

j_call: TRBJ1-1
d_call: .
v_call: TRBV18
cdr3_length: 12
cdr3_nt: TGTGCCAGCTCACCGTTGCAGGGCGAAGCTTTCTTT
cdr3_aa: CASSPLQGEAFF

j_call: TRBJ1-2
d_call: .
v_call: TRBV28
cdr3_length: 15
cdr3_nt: TGTGCCAGCAGTTTAAGGAATTACCAGGCGGGTGGCTACACCTTC
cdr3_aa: CASSLRNYQAGGYTF

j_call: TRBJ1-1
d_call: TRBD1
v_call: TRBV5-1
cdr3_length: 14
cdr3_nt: TGCGCCAGCAGTTGGACAGGGATAAACACTGAAGCTTTCTTT
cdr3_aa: CASSWTGINTEAFF

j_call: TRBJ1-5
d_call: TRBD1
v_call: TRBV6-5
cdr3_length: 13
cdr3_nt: TGTGCCAGCAGTAAAATCACACAGGGGGCTCAGCATTTT
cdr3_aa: CASSKITQGAQHF

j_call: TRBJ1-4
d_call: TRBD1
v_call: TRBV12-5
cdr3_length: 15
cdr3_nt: TGTGCTAGTGGTTTGGGCAGGGGGATGAATGAAAAACTGTTTTTT
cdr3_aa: CASGLGRGMNEKLFF

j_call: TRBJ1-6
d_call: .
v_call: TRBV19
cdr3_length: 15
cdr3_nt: TGTGCCAGTAGTATTGTCCAGCACCCTAATTCACCCCTCCACTTT
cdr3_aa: CASSIVQHPNSPLHF

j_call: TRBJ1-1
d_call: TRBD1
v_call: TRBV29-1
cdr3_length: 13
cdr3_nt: TGCAGCGTCGCGACAGGGGGAAGAACTGAAGCTTTCTTT
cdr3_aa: CSVATGGRTEAFF

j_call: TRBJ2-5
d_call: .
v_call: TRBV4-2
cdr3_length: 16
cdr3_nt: TGTGCCAGCAGCCAAGTAGATCCGGGGGACGTGAGGACCCAGTACTTC
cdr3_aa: CASSQVDPGDVRTQYF

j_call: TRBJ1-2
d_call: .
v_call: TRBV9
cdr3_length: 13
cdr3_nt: TGTGCCAGCAGCGTAACGGCAGGGAGTGGCTACACCTTC
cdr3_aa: CASSVTAGSGYTF